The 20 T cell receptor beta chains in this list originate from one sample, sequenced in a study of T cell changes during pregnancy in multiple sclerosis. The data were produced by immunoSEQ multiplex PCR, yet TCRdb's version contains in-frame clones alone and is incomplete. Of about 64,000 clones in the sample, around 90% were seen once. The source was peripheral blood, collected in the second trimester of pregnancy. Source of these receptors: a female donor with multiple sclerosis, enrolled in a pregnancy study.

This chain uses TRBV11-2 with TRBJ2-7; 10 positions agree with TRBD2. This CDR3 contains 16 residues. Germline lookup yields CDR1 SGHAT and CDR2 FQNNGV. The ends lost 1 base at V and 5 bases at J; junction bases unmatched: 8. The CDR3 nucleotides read TGTGCCAGCAGCTTAGTACCACTAGCGGGATCCCACGAGCAGTACTTC. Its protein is CASSLVPLAGSHEQYF.

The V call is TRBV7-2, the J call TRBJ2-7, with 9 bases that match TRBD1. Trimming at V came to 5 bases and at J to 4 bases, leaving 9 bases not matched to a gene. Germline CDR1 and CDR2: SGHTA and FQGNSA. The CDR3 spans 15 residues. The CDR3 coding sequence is TGTGCCAGCAGCCCCGCCGGGACAGGGATATACGAGCAGTACTTC. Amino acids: CASSPAGTGIYEQYF.

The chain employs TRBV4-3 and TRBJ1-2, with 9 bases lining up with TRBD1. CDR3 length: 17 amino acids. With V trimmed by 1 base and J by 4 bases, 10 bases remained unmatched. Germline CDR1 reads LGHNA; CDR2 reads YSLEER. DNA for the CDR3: TGCGCCAGCAGCCAAGTAGCGGACAGGGGCCATTTCTATGGCTACACCTTC. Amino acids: CASSQVADRGHFYGYTF.

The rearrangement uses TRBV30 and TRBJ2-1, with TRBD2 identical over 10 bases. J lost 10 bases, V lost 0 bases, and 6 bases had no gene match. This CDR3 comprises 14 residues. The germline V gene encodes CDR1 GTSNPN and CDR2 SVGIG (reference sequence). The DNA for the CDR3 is TGTGCCTGGAGTGTAGGCCTAGCGGGAGACGAGCAGTTCTTC. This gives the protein CAWSVGLAGDEQFF.

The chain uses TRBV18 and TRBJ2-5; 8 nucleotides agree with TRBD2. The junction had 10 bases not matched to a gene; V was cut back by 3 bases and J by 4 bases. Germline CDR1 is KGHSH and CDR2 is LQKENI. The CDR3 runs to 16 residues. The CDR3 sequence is CASSPQSGTRAETQYF. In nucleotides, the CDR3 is TGTGCCAGCTCACCTCAGTCCGGGACTAGGGCAGAGACCCAGTACTTC.

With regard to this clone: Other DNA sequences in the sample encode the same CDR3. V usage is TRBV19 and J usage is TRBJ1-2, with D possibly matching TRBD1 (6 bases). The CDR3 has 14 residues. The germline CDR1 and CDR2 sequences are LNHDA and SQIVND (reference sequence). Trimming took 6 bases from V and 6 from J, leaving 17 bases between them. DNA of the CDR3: TGTGCCAGTAGCATCCTGGGGGGGCCGGATGGCTACACCTTC. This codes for CASSILGGPDGYTF. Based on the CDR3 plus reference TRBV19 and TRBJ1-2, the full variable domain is DGGITQSPKYLFRKEGQNVTLSCEQNLNHDAMYWYRQDPGQGLRLIYYSQIVNDFQKGDIAEGYSVSREKKESFPLTVTSAQKNPTAFYLCASSILGGPDGYTFGSGTRLTVV.

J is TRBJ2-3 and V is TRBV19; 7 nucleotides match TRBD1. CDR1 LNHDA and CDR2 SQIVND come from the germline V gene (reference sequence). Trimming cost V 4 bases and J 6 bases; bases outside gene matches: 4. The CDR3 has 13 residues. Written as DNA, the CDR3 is TGTGCCAGTAGTACAACAGGGGCCGATACGCAGTATTTT. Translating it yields CASSTTGADTQYF.

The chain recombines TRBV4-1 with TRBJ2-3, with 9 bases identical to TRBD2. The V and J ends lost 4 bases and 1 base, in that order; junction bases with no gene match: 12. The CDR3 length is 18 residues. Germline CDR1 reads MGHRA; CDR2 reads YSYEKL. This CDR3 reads CASSLRGLALGGTDTQYF. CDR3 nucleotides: TGCGCCAGCAGCCTTCGAGGACTAGCGCTAGGAGGCACAGATACGCAGTATTTT.

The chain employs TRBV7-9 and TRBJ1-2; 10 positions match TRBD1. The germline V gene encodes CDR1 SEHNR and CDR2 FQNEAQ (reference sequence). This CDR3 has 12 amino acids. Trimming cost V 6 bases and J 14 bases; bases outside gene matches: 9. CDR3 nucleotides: TGTGCCAGCAGGCCCGGGACAGGGGATCTTACCTTC. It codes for CASRPGTGDLTF.

As DNA, the CDR3 is TGTGCCAGCAGCGTAGAAGGTAGCGGGGGTTACAATGAGCAGTTCTTC. Amino acid sequence: CASSVEGSGGYNEQFF. The chain uses TRBV9 and TRBJ2-1, with TRBD2 identical over 9 bases. The CDR3 extends over 16 amino acids. Unmatched junction bases numbered 5, after V lost 0 bases and J lost 4 bases. Germline V gene lookup returns CDR1 SGDLS and CDR2 YYNGEE.

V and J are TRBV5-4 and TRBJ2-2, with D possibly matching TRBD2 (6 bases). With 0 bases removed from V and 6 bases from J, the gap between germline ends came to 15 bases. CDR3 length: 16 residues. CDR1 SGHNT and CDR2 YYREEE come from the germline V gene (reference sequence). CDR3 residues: CASSLAASAPPGELFF. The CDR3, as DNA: TGTGCCAGCAGCTTGGCGGCTAGCGCTCCCCCCGGGGAGCTGTTTTTT. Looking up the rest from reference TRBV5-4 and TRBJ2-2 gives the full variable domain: ETGVTQSPTHLIKTRGQQVTLRCSSQSGHNTVSWYQQALGQGPQFIFQYYREEENGRGNFPPRFSGLQFPNYSSELNVNALELDDSALYLCASSLAASAPPGELFFGEGSRLTVL.

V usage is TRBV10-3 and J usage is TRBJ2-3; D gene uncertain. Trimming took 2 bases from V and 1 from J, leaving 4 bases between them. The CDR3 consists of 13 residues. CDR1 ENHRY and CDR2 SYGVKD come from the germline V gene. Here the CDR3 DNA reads TGTGCCATCAGTGAGCCAGGCACAGATACGCAGTATTTT. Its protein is CAISEPGTDTQYF.

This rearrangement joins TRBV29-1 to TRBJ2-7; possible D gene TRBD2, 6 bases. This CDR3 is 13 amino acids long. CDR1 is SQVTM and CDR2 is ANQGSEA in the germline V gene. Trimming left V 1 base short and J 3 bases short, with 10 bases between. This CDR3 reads CSVEAAGSYEQYF. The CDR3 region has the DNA TGCAGCGTTGAAGCTGCCGGGAGCTACGAGCAGTACTTC.

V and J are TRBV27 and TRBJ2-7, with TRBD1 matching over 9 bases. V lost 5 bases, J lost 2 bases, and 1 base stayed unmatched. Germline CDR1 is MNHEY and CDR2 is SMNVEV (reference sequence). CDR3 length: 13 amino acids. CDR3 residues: CASSDRGAYEQYF. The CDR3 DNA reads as TGTGCCAGCAGTGACAGGGGGGCCTACGAGCAGTACTTC.

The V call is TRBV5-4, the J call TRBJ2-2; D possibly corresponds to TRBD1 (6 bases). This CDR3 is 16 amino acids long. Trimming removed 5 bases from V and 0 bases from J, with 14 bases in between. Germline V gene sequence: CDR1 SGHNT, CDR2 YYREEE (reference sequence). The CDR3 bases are TGTGCCAGCAGATGGGACAACCCCGCGAACACCGGGGAGCTGTTTTTT. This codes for CASRWDNPANTGELFF.

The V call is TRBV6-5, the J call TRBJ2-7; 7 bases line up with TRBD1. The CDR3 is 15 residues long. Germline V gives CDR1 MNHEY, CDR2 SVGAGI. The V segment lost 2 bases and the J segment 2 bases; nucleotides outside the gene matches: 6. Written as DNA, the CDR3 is TGTGCCAGCAGTTACCGAAGGACAGGCCCCTACGAGCAGTACTTC. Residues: CASSYRRTGPYEQYF.

CDR3 protein: CASSFSGETQYF. The CDR3 region has the DNA TGCGCCAGCAGCTTTTCGGGAGAGACCCAGTACTTC. This chain connects TRBV5-1 to TRBJ2-5; no definite D call. The length of the CDR3 is 12 residues. Trimming removed 2 bases at V and 4 bases at J, with 6 bases between. CDR1 is SGHRS, CDR2 YFSETQ, per germline. Based on the CDR3 plus reference TRBV5-1 and TRBJ2-5, the full variable domain is KAGVTQTPRYLIKTRGQQVTLSCSPISGHRSVSWYQQTPGQGLQFLFEYFSETQRNKGNFPGRFSGRQFSNSRSEMNVSTLELGDSALYLCASSFSGETQYFGPGTRLLVL.

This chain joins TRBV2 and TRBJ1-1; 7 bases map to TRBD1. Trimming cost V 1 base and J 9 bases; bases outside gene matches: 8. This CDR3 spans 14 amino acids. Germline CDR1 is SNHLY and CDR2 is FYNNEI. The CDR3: CASSEDRGVSQAFF. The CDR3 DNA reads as TGTGCCAGCAGTGAAGACAGGGGAGTTTCTCAAGCTTTCTTT.

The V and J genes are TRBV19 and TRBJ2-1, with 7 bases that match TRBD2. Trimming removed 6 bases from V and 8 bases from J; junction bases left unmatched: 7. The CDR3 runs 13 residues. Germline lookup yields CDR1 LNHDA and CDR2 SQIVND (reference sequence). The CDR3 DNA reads TGTGCCAGTAGCCAACTAGGGAGGGATGAGCAGTTCTTC. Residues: CASSQLGRDEQFF.

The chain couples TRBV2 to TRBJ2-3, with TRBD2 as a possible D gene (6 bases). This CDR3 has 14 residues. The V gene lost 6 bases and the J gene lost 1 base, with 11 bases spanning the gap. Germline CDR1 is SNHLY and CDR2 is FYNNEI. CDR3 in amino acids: CASRSGPGTDTQYF. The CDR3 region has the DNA TGTGCCAGCAGGAGCGGGCCCGGCACAGATACGCAGTATTTT.